These T cell receptor beta chains were read from a single sample in a study of blood T cell repertoires in COVID-19. Here immunoSEQ multiplex PCR was the method, and the copy in TCRdb shows in-frame clones only, minus some. The table lists around 140,000 clones, over 80% of them singletons. Sequencing was done on a sample of peripheral blood. The source of these receptors is a man aged 45-65 years with active COVID-19. Both conserved end residues are part of each CDR3. D genes are given only for firm matches. Only part of the rows carry a size: once, few, many, or a class if the clone is expanded.

.,TRBV7-2,TRBJ2-3,16,TRBD2,CASSLQASGGTDTQYF,TGTGCCAGCAGCCTACAGGCTAGCGGGGGCACAGATACGCAGTATTTT
few,TRBV5-1,TRBJ2-5,15,.,CASSWRGGVQETQYF,TGCGCCAGCAGCTGGCGCGGCGGGGTCCAAGAGACCCAGTACTTC
.,TRBV4-1,TRBJ2-5,15,.,CASSQDNSRWETQYF,TGCGCCAGCAGCCAAGATAACTCGCGATGGGAGACCCAGTACTTC
.,TRBV7-2,TRBJ1-2,15,TRBD1,CASSPRGQTNYGYTF,TGTGCCAGCAGCCCCAGGGGACAGACTAACTATGGCTACACCTTT
few,TRBV9,TRBJ1-2,14,.,CASSTTTDNYGYTF,TGTGCCAGCAGCACCACGACAGACAACTATGGCTACACCTTC
.,TRBV2,TRBJ1-5,14,TRBD1,CASSLDRVRQPQHF,TGTGCCAGCAGTCTTGACAGGGTTCGCCAGCCCCAGCATTTT
.,TRBV6-6,TRBJ1-4,14,.,CASRRHPTNEKLFF,TGTGCCAGCAGAAGACACCCAACTAATGAAAAACTGTTTTTT
.,TRBV6-5,TRBJ1-2,13,.,CAMTPDHNYGYTF,TGTGCCATGACACCCGACCATAACTATGGCTACACCTTC
.,TRBV30,TRBJ2-1,14,TRBD1,CAWTPGQSYNEQFF,TGTGCCTGGACCCCGGGACAGAGCTACAATGAGCAGTTCTTC
.,TRBV9,TRBJ1-1,15,.,CASSVEARGNTEAFF,TGTGCCAGCAGCGTGGAAGCCAGGGGGAACACTGAAGCTTTCTTT
.,TRBV7-9,TRBJ2-2,16,TRBD1,CASSLTTGTGSGELFF,TGTGCCAGCAGCTTGACCACCGGGACAGGGTCCGGGGAGCTGTTTTTT
once,TRBV4-2,TRBJ2-7,14,.,CASSPSGQLNEQYF,TGTGCCAGCAGCCCGTCGGGACAATTGAACGAGCAGTACTTC
.,TRBV27,TRBJ2-7,14,.,CASSLSRVPGEQYF,TGTGCCAGCAGTTTATCCCGGGTCCCCGGCGAGCAGTACTTC
.,TRBV13,TRBJ2-6,17,.,CASSLRQGRDGANVLTF,TGTGCCAGCAGCTTACGACAGGGGAGGGATGGGGCCAACGTCCTGACTTTC
.,TRBV19,TRBJ2-7,14,.,CASSTWGATYEQYF,TGTGCCAGTAGTACCTGGGGAGCCACCTACGAGCAGTACTTC
.,TRBV21-1,TRBJ2-7,14,.,CARGLPDRVYEQYF,TGTGCCAGGGGCCTCCCGGACAGGGTCTACGAGCAGTACTTC
.,TRBV13,TRBJ1-6,15,TRBD1,CASSSGQGGISPLHF,TGTGCCAGCAGCTCGGGACAGGGTGGTATATCACCCCTCCACTTT
.,TRBV5-4,TRBJ1-1,14,TRBD1,CASSTGGSGTEAFF,TGTGCCAGCAGCACAGGGGGCTCGGGGACTGAAGCTTTCTTT
few,TRBV5-1,TRBJ2-3,17,TRBD2,CASSLAKRGRLADTQYF,TGCGCCAGCAGCTTGGCCAAGCGGGGGCGTTTAGCAGATACGCAGTATTTT
.,TRBV4-1,TRBJ1-4,12,.,CASSTGSEKLFF,TGCGCCAGCAGCACAGGGTCTGAAAAACTGTTTTTT
.,TRBV27,TRBJ2-3,17,.,CASTPGYWLVNTDTQYF,TGTGCCAGCACCCCGGGGTACTGGCTAGTGAATACAGATACGCAGTATTTT
once,TRBV5-5,TRBJ1-5,16,.,CASSRNGAVGNQPQHF,TGTGCCAGCAGCCGGAATGGGGCCGTGGGCAATCAGCCCCAGCATTTT
.,TRBV6-5,TRBJ2-7,16,TRBD2,CASSSYGLAGRYEQYF,TGTGCCAGCAGTTCCTATGGACTAGCGGGGCGGTACGAGCAGTACTTC
.,TRBV10-3,TRBJ2-2,16,TRBD1,CAISDQDRGPRGELFF,TGTGCCATCAGTGATCAGGACAGGGGCCCGAGGGGGGAGCTGTTTTTT
.,TRBV6-5,TRBJ2-2,15,TRBD1,CASSRDSSISRELFF,TGTGCCAGCAGCCGGGACAGCTCGATTTCGAGGGAGCTGTTTTTT
.,TRBV6-4,TRBJ1-1,14,TRBD1,CASRHAGGATEAFF,TGTGCCAGCAGACACGCAGGGGGCGCGACTGAAGCTTTCTTT
.,TRBV7-2,TRBJ2-7,14,.,CASSLGTAYSEQYF,TGTGCCAGCAGCTTGGGGACTGCCTACTCCGAGCAGTACTTC
.,TRBV6-2/TRBV6-3,TRBJ2-4,14,TRBD1,CASSSGQFGNIQYF,TGTGCCAGCAGTTCGGGACAGTTTGGAAACATTCAGTACTTC
once,TRBV10-3,TRBJ1-1,13,.,CAISAGKNTEAFF,TGTGCCATCAGCGCCGGGAAGAACACTGAAGCTTTCTTT